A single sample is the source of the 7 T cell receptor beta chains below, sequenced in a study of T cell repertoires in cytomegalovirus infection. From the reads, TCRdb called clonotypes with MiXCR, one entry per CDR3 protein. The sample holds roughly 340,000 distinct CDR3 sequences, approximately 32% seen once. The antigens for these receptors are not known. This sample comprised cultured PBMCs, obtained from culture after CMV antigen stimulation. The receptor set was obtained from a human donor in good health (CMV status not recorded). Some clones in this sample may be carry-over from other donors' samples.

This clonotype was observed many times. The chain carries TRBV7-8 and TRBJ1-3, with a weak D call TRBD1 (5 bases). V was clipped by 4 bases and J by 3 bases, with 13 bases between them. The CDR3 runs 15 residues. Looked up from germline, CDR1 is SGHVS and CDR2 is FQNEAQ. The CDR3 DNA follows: TGTGCCAGCAGCTCCGAGGGGTTTAGTGGAAACACCATATATTTT. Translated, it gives CASSSEGFSGNTIYF.

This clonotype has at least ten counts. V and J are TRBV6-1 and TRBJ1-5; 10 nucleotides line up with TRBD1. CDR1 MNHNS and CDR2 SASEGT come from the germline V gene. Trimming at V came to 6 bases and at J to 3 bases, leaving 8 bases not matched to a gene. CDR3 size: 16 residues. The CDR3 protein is CASRTGQGFVNQPQHF. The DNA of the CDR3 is TGTGCCAGCAGAACGGGACAGGGGTTCGTCAATCAGCCCCAGCATTTT.

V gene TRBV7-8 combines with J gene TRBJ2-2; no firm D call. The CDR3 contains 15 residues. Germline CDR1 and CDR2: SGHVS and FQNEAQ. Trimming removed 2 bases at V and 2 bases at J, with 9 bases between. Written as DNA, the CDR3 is TGTGCCAGCAGCTTACTGGTCATAAACACCGGGGAGCTGTTTTTT. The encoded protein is CASSLLVINTGELFF.

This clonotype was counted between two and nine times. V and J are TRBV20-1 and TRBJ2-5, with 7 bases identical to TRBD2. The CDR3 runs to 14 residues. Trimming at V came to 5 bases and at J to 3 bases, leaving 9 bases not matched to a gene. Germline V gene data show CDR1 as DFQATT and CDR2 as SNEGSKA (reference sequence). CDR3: CSAPVGGNKETQYF. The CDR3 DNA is TGCAGTGCTCCGGTGGGAGGGAACAAAGAGACCCAGTACTTC.

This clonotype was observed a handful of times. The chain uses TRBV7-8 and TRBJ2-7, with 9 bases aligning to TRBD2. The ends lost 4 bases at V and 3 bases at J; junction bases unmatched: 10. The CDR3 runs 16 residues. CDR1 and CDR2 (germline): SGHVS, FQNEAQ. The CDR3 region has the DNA TGTGCCAGCAGCTCGGCAGGACTAGCGCTCAACTACGAGCAGTACTTC. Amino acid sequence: CASSSAGLALNYEQYF.

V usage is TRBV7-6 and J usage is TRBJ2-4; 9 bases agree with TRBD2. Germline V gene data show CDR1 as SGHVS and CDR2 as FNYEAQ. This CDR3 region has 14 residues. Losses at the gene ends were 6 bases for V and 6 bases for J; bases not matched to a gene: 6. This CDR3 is CASSLSGGRNIQYF. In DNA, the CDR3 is TGTGCCAGCAGTCTTAGCGGGGGACGAAACATTCAGTACTTC.

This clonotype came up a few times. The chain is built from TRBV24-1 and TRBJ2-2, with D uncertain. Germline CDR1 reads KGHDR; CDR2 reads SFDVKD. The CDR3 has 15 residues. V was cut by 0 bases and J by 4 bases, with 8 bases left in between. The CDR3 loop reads CATSDLGQLTGELFF. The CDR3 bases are TGTGCCACCAGTGATTTGGGTCAGCTCACCGGGGAGCTGTTTTTT.